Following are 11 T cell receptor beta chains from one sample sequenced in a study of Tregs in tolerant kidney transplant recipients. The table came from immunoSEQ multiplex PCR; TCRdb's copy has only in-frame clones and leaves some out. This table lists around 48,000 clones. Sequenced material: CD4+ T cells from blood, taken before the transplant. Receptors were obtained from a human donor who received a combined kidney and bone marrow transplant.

CDR3 sequence reads: CASSAILVTGFSNSPLHF. Partial CDR3 DNA: TGTGCCAGCAGCGCAATTTTGGTTACAGGGTTTTCAAATTCACCC. V usage is TRBV2 and J usage is TRBJ1-6; TRBD1 is a possible D gene (6 bases). Read sequence stops 3 residues before the CDR3 end, and the germline J gene provides the missing end. Trimming took off 6 bases at V and 7 bases at J, with 25 bases between the two ends. This CDR3 spans 18 amino acids. CDR1 and CDR2 from the germline V gene are SNHLY and FYNNEI.

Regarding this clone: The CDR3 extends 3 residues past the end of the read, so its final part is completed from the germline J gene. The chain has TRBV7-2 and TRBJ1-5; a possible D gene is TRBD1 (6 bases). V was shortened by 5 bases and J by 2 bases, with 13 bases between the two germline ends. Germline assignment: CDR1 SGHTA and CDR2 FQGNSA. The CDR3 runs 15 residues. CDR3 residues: CASSQDWGRNQPQHF. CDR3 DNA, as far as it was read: TGTGCCAGCAGCCAAGACTGGGGGCGCAATCAGCCC.

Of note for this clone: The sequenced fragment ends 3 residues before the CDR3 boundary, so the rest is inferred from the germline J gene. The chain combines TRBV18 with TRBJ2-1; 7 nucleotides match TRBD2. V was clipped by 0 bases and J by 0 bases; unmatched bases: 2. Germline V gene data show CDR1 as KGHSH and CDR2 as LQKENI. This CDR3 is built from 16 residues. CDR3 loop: CASSPPSGFSYNEQFF. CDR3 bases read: TGTGCCAGCTCACCACCTAGCGGGTTCTCCTACAATGAG. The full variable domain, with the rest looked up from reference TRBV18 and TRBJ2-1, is NAGVMQNPRHLVRRRGQEARLRCSPMKGHSHVYWYRQLPEEGLKFMVYLQKENIIDESGMPKERFSAEFPKEGPSILRIQQVVRGDSAAYFCASSPPSGFSYNEQFFGPGTRLTVL.

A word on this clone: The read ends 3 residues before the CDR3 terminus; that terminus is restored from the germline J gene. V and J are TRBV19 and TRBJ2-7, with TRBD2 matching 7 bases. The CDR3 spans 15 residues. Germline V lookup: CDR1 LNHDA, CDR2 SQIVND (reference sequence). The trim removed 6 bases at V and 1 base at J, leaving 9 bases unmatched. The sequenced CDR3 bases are TGTGCCAGTAGACCCACTAGCGACCCGTCCTACGAG. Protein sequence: CASRPTSDPSYE. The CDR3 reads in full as CASRPTSDPSYEQYF.

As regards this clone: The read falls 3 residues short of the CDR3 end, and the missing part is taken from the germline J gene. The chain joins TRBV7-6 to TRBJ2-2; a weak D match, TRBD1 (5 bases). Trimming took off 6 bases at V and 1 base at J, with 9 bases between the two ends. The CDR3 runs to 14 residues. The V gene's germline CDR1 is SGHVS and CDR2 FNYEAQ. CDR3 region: CASRATGNTGELFF. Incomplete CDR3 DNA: TGTGCCAGCAGGGCTACAGGGAACACCGGGGAG.

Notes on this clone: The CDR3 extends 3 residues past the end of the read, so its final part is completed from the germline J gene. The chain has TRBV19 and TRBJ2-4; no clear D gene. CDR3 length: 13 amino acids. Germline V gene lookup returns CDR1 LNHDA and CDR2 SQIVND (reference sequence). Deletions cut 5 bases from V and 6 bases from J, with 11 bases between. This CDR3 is CASSPSQGNIQYF. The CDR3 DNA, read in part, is TGTGCCAGTAGTCCCTCGCAAGGAAACATT.

Partial CDR3 DNA: TGCGCCAGTCGACAGGGAACATTCACAGATACG. Protein sequence: CASRQGTFTDT. The whole CDR3 protein is CASRQGTFTDTQYF. The chain recombines TRBV5-1 with TRBJ2-3; 7 positions match TRBD1. The read finishes 3 residues shy of the CDR3 end, and the germline J gene is used to complete it. The junction had 8 bases not matched to a gene; V was cut back by 8 bases and J by 2 bases. Germline CDR1 reads SGHRS; CDR2 reads YFSETQ. This CDR3 is 14 amino acids long.

This chain's CDR3 is CSARPGVRTEAFF. Incomplete CDR3 DNA: TGCAGTGCTAGACCCGGGGTACGTACTGAA. The V and J genes are TRBV20-1 and TRBJ1-1; D remains ambiguous. The read comes to an end 3 residues before the CDR3 does, leaving the germline J gene to fill in the end. Trimming took off 2 bases at V and 5 bases at J, with 12 bases between the two ends. The CDR3 is made up of 13 amino acids. Germline V gene data show CDR1 as DFQATT and CDR2 as SNEGSKA (reference sequence).

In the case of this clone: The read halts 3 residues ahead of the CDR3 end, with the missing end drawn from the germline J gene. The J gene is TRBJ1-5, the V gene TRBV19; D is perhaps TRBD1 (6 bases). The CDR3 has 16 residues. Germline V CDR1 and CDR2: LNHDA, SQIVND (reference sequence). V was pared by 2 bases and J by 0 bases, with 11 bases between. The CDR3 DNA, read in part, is TGTGCCAGTAGTATAAGAACAGGGAATAGCAATCAGCCC. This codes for CASSIRTGNSNQP. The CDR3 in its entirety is CASSIRTGNSNQPQHF.

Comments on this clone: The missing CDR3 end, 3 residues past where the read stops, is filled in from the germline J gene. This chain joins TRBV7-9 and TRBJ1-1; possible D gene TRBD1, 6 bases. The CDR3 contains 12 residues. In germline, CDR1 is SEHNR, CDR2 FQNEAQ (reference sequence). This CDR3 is CASSPGQREAFF. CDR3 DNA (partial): TGTGCCAGCAGCCCGGGACAACGAGAA.

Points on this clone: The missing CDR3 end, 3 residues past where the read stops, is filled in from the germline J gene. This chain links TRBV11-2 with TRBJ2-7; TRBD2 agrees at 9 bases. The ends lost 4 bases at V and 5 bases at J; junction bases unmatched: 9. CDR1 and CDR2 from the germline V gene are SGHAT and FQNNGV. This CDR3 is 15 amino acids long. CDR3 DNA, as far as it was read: TGTGCCAGCAGCTATATAGCGGGAGAAGAGGACGAG. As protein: CASSYIAGEEDE. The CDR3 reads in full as CASSYIAGEEDEQYF.